The entry below gives a single TCR beta chain sequence along with its context. Its specific antigen is unknown. Base-call qualities are not available, and no considerably larger clone is one nucleotide away. The same CDR3 is also encoded by other DNA sequences in this sample. In total, 666 healthy bone marrow donors made up the cohort. Cohort members were all nominally healthy when sampled, although unrecorded immune exposures were likely present. The donor tested CMV seronegative and was one of the 352 seronegative cohort members. Every donor gave a peripheral blood sample, and the peripheral blood mononuclear cells from that sample were used for TCR beta sequencing. Genomic DNA extraction from the blood cell samples was performed with the Qiagen DNeasy Blood Extraction Kit. The sample is drawn from a study of cytomegalovirus exposure and HLA in healthy donors (dated by TCRdb to about 2017). For the wider study: An earlier analysis of fewer than 750 of the donors reported under 300 Gb of sequence data and 95 million to 120 million unique TCR beta sequences obtained from roughly 180 million T cells. In addition to the first cohort of hundreds of subjects, a separate validation cohort of 130 or so different subjects was used. Rather than drawing on any new phenotypic data, the later analysis identified candidate immune exposures from TCR beta sequences and the way those sequences occurred across donors. Both class I and class II loci were covered by HLA typing, at four-digit resolution. A later genetic analysis used genome-wide SNP genotypes for about 55% of the 666 donors, treating that subset as a discovery cohort. The study profiled the T cell repertoires of 666 subjects by immunosequencing and related them to cytomegalovirus serostatus. The aim of the study was to test whether cataloging public T cell receptors could identify signatures of past pathogen exposure. On average, 235,054 unique TCR beta nucleotide sequences were sequenced per donor among some 420 genotyped donors of the cohort, with around 19% of those sequences being non-productive. About 300 gigabases of sequencing data and tens of millions of unique TCR sequences were included in an early release covering roughly 700 HLA-typed donors. Every discovery cohort repertoire had been produced on one sequencing platform. Donor age, sex, ethnicity and CMV serostatus were collected together with the repertoire data. In a later analysis, previously published TCR beta repertoires from 670 or so donors were re-analyzed and high-resolution HLA genotyping was added so that TCR occurrence patterns could be studied. The number of typed donors differed by locus: roughly 620-630 for A, B, C, DRB1 and DQB1; 500 to 550 for DQA1; approximately 600 for DPA1; and some 430 for DPB1. Roughly 5 DR-DQ haplotypes were handled as single units for association and clustering because linkage in the cohort was strong. Among the roughly 380 genotyped donors, about 85% belonged to the genetic ancestry cluster associated with self-reported Caucasian donors. To predict cytomegalovirus infection status, the study brought together high-throughput TCR immunosequencing, statistical association of individual TCRs with disease status, and machine learning. In an earlier analysis of more than 550 of the donors, high-throughput TCR beta sequencing was used to judge whether each TCR beta V gene segment behaved as functional or pseudogenic. Study-wide conclusions, independent of this receptor: Linkage disequilibrium might explain the correlated functional status among segregating V segments, but an unknown experimental factor could not be excluded. Some IMGT-functional V segments, including TRBV6-2 and TRBV6-3, could not be distinguished by the 87-base-pair reads and were therefore excluded. A later genetic analysis associated a missense DCLRE1C variant with V-gene and J-gene trimming of TCR beta chains, and an independent cohort replicated the association. Because HLA typing was missing for some donors at each locus, association tests included only the typed subset. The classifier was reported to diagnose cytomegalovirus status with high specificity and sensitivity in both the original cohort and the validation cohort. According to a later analysis, parvovirus B19, influenza, CMV and Epstein-Barr virus appeared linked to several top co-occurrence clusters. According to a later analysis, TCR association rates differed among HLA loci, with DRB1 alleles showing the most associated TCRs and HLA-C alleles showing the fewest. The authors suggested that the approach could potentially be generalized to other disease states and immunological phenotypes. According to a later genetic analysis, donors in an Asian-associated ancestry cluster had fewer N-insertions in productive TCRs than the approximately 700-donor mean. A group of highly shared sequence variants was considered likely to be a technical artifact of the sequencing pipeline. In a later analysis, HLA-associated TCR beta chains were found to be more clonally expanded and to have lower generation probabilities than equally common non-associated chains. An earlier analysis of roughly 570 of the donors showed that most TCR beta V segments appeared in productive rearrangements either about 87% or about 30% of the time, which broadly matched IMGT annotations. In a later analysis, 16,951 TCR beta sequences were associated with specific HLA alleles at a false discovery rate of 0.05. About 17 rarely observed V segments, including chromosome 9 orphons, were excluded from the earlier analysis of approximately 500 of the donors because counts were too low. Most TCR sequences were observed very rarely across donors, whereas some public TCRs were present in many individuals. In this cohort, only TCR beta chains were sequenced, and detectable features were limited by the absence of alpha or paired-chain data. The presence/absence analyses assumed that sequencing depth was roughly uniform across donors, and that assumption may not be true. The study listed 150 to 200 TCR beta chains as associated with cytomegalovirus. When HLA alleles, especially DR and DQ, strongly co-occurred, TCR associations were difficult to assign to individual alleles. A further reported finding was that TCR beta sequences accurately predicted the HLA-A and HLA-B alleles for most subjects in the first cohort. A few of the identified cytomegalovirus-associated TCR beta chains were confirmed in vitro to be specific for cytomegalovirus antigens. In a later analysis, most CMV-associated TCR beta chains were found to appear HLA-restricted, with HLA associations seemingly driven largely by CMV exposure. For the cohort, immune exposure information was limited to CMV serostatus.

V trim: 9 bases; J trim: 8 bases; unmatched bases: 19. The germline V gene (reference sequence) provides CDR1 LNHNV and CDR2 YYDKDF. The CDR3 runs 16 residues from the cysteine to the phenylalanine. The CDR3 DNA has 48 bases and is translated from base 1. Receptor libraries were prepared by the immunoSEQ multiplex PCR assay. The multiplex PCR relied on a mix of 60 forward primers for TCR Vbeta segments and 13 reverse primers for TCR Jbeta segments. The CDR3 region of rearranged TCR beta genes was amplified from genomic DNA with a multiplex PCR assay. On the Illumina HiSeq System, the amplified TCR beta libraries were sequenced as 87-base-pair reads. In the original analysis: A later analysis tallied around 80 million unique TCR beta chains across the 610 or so repertoires, and some 10 million of those chains were shared by two or more donors. Raw reads were error-corrected and collapsed into unique sequences by a nearest-neighbor algorithm in which closely related sequences were merged to remove PCR and sequencing errors. Alignment of CDR3 sequences to IMGT reference sequences was used to assign V, D and J gene segments. Each retained sequence needed at least a six-nucleotide match to both a V gene segment and a J gene segment. A rearrangement was called productive if the CDR3 had no stop codons and remained in frame with V and J, and every other rearrangement was called non-productive. CDR3 was defined by IMGT convention, running from the second conserved V-encoded cysteine to the conserved J-encoded phenylalanine. The earlier analysis of some 580 of the donors excluded any sequence lacking an unambiguous match to a single V gene segment. In an earlier analysis of 450 to 750 of the donors, a V segment was called functional when productive rearrangements were above 56.7%, and segregating when the standard deviation between donors exceeded 5%. A statistical classification framework was developed to diagnose cytomegalovirus status using the catalog of TCR beta chain sequences. In a later analysis, V and J genes were assigned by comparing TCR nucleotide sequences against IMGT/GENE-DB human TR gene sequences. Using the TCRdist pipeline, a later analysis assigned CDR3 sequences along with most-parsimonious VDJ recombination scenarios. In a later analysis, every TCR beta chain was defined by the combination of its CDR3 amino acid sequence and its V-gene family, and reads without a unique V-gene family were dropped. A later analysis removed 550 to 700 highly shared, low-generation-probability nucleotide sequences to deal with suspected cross-contamination and a sequencing artifact. A later analysis calculated a clonal expansion index for each public chain from normalized within-repertoire ranks of inferred template counts. In a later analysis, generation probabilities were computed using a VDJ recombination model fitted to out-of-frame rearrangements, and the results were checked against IGoR. In a later analysis, TCR-TCR, TCR-HLA and TCR-CMV co-occurrence was scored with hypergeometric tests, and a repertoire-size bias correction was applied to TCR pairs. A later analysis estimated false discovery rates by permuting HLA or CMV assignments 20 times. In a later analysis, co-occurring TCRs were grouped using DBSCAN, with TCRdist sequence similarity added in when clustering inside HLA-allele-positive subsets. For co-occurrence clustering, repertoires with fewer than 30,000 or more than 120,000 public chains were excluded, along with roughly 5 repertoires with anomalous nucleotide sharing. What TCRdb holds here is the immuneACCESS table cut down to in-frame rearrangements. Part of the clones is not present; checked against another copy, under half of the missing clones reflect an unresolved V gene, and the others are unexplained. The DNA gave D and trimming, while V, J and clone size come from that table. The sample records roughly 150,000 clones, about 79% of which are singletons. The ten largest account for more than 2.5% of the sample.

Sequenced material: PBMCs. The chain is made from TRBV15 and TRBJ2-1; 7 central nucleotides agree with TRBD2. This receptor was identified in a male donor in good health and CMV-seronegative. The sequence in DNA is TGTGCCACTAGCGTGGCTAGCGGCCAAGGGTGGGATGAGCAGTTCTTC. Its translation is CATSVASGQGWDEQFF.